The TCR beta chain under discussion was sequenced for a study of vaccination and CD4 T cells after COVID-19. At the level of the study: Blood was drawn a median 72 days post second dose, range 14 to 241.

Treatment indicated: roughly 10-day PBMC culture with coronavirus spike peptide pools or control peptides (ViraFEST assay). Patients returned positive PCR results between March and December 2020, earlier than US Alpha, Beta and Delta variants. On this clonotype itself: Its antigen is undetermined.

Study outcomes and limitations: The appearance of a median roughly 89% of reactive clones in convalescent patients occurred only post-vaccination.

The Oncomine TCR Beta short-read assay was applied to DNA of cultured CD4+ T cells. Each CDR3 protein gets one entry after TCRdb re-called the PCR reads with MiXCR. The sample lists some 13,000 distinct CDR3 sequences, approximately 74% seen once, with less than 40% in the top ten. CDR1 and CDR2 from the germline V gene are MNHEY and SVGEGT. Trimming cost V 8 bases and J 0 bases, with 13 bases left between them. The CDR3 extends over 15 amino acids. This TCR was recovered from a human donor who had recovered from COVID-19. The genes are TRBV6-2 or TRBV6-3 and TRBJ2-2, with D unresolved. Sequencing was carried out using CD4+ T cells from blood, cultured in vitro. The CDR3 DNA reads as TGTGCCAGCCTGCGCGGTCGACCGAACACCGGGGAGCTGTTTTTT. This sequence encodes CASLRGRPNTGELFF.